A selection of T cell receptor beta chains follows, all from one sample in a study of control samples from healthy donors and cancer patients. Clones were read by immunoSEQ multiplex PCR, and TCRdb kept only the in-frame ones, dropping some. In the table there are approximately 120,000 clones, approximately 92% of which are singletons. Sequences were obtained from PBMCs. The receptors were gathered from a man older than 75 with head and neck cancer. The CDR3 runs from the conserved cysteine through the conserved F or W. Fields, in order: V gene, J gene, CDR3 protein.

V: TRBV6-6
J: TRBJ1-3
CDR3: CASSYGPSSGNTIYF

V: TRBV20-1
J: TRBJ2-2
CDR3: CSASSGRGTGELFF

V: TRBV4-1
J: TRBJ2-4
CDR3: CASSQLGGRDIQYF

V: TRBV7-9
J: TRBJ1-1
CDR3: CASSQGGKSTEAFF

V: TRBV6-2/TRBV6-3
J: TRBJ1-5
CDR3: CASSPPGQGAGGNQPQHF

V: TRBV5-5
J: TRBJ2-1
CDR3: CASSAPGLAAYNEQFF

V: TRBV2
J: TRBJ2-5
CDR3: CASGKTGLDQETQYF

V: TRBV30
J: TRBJ1-4
CDR3: CAWSPNTRNEKLFF

V: TRBV13
J: TRBJ2-3
CDR3: CASSIPRSGRGQDTQYF

V: TRBV7-8
J: TRBJ2-7
CDR3: CASSSGTTYEQYF

V: TRBV10-2
J: TRBJ1-2
CDR3: CASRSGQGIYGYTF

V: TRBV10-3
J: TRBJ1-2
CDR3: CAISDDSLFDYGYTF

V: TRBV6-1
J: TRBJ2-7
CDR3: CASSEDRADPYEQYF